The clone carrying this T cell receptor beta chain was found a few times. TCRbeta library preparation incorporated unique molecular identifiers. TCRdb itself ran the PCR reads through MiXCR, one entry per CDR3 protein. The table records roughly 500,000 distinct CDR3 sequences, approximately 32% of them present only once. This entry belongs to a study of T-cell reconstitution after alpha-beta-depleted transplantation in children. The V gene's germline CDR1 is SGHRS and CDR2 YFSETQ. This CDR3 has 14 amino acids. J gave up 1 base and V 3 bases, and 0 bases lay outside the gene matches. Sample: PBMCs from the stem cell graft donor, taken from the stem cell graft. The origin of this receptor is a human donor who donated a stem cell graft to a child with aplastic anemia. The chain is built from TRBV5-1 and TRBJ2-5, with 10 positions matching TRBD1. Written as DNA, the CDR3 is TGCGCCAGCAGCTGGGACAGGGGCCAAGAGACCCAGTACTTC. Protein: CASSWDRGQETQYF. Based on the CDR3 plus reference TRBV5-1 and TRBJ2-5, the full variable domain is KAGVTQTPRYLIKTRGQQVTLSCSPISGHRSVSWYQQTPGQGLQFLFEYFSETQRNKGNFPGRFSGRQFSNSRSEMNVSTLELGDSALYLCASSWDRGQETQYFGPGTRLLVL.